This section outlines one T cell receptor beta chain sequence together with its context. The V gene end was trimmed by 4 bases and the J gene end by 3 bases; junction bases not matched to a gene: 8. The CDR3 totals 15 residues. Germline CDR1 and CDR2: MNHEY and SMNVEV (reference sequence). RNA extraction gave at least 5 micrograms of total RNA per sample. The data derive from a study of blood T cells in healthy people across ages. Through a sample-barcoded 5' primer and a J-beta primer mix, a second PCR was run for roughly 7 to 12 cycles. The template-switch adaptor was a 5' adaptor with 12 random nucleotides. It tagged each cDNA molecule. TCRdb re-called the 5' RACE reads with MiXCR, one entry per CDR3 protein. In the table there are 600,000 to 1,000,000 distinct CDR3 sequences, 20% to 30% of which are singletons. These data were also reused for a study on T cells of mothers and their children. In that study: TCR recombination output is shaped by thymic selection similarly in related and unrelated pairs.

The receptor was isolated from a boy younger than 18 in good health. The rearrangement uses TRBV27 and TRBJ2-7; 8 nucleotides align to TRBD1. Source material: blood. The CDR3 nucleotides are TGTGCCAGCAGTTGGGGGACAGGTGAATACTACGAGCAGTACTTC. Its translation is CASSWGTGEYYEQYF.